This T cell receptor (beta chain) came from a study of T cell repertoires in cytomegalovirus infection (dated by TCRdb to about 2019). About the full investigation: Donor HLA type was relevant to the analysis, because carriage of CMV infection together with the matching HLA type was indicated by public TCR beta signatures. Study-wide findings and limitations: In the ex vivo response, HLA-C-restricted CMV-specific TCR beta clonotypes were dominant, and in two of eight donors the single most frequent clonotype came from this HLA-C-restricted group. Carriers of CMV infection plus the relevant HLA type were discriminated by the cumulative frequency of public TCR beta family members in the study cohort and in an independent approximately 340-donor cohort.

This clonotype has ten or more counts. Its antigen is unknown. Base quality data are lacking; no much larger clone is found one base away. The V end gives up 5 bases and the J end 2 bases, leaving 7 bases in the junction not matched to a gene. The germline V gene sets CDR1 to SGHVS and CDR2 to FNYEAQ. From its cysteine to its phenylalanine, the CDR3 spans 17 amino acids. This entry keeps only the CDR3 DNA: 51 bases, framed from base 1. Data came from an Illumina HiSeq 1500. The raw public reads went through TCRdb reprocessing: fastp at Q25, MiXCR clone calling, in-frame beta chains kept. Merged by CDR3 protein, the rows form single entries marked with the most common genes and DNA. The sample has 630,000 or so distinct CDR3 sequences on record, 20% to 25% of them singletons. 6.5% to 10% of the sample is held by the ten biggest clonotypes.

Recombination linked TRBV7-6 to TRBJ2-1; TRBD2 matches 12 bases in the middle. The receptor was derived from a human donor in good health (CMV status not recorded). Some clones in this sample may be carry-over from other donors' samples. Sequenced sample: CD8+ T cells from PBMCs. The CDR3 reads as follows: CASSHRLAGETYNEQFF. The DNA sequence reads TGTGCCAGCAGCCATAGACTAGCGGGGGAAACCTACAATGAGCAGTTCTTC.